This TCR beta chain was documented in a study of T cells after yellow fever vaccination. Study outcomes and limitations: Reappearance after the booster was observed for most primary-vaccination clones (96% CD4, approximately 90% CD8).

This clonotype occurred a few times. The antigen is unknown. Germline CDR1 GTSNPN, CDR2 SVGIG (reference sequence). J gave up 4 bases and V 0 bases, and 6 bases lay outside the gene matches. This CDR3 has 15 residues. MiXCR, run by TCRdb on the 5' RACE reads, gives a single entry per CDR3 protein. The data contain 250,000 to 350,000 distinct CDR3 sequences, 6.5% to 8.5% of them seen just once; the ten biggest clones take up roughly a sixth. This specimen was PBMCs, taken approximately 47 days after the first yellow fever vaccination. The chain couples TRBV30 to TRBJ2-1; 7 bases line up with TRBD2. The TCR originated in a man aged 18 to 35 who received the YFV17D yellow fever vaccine. The CDR3 region has the DNA TGTGCCTGGAGTGTAGGAGCGGGGACGTACAATGAGCAGTTCTTC. Its protein product is CAWSVGAGTYNEQFF.